One and the same sample provided the 10 T cell receptor beta chains below, sequenced in a study of PD-1 blockade in classical Hodgkin lymphoma. Sequenced by immunoSEQ multiplex PCR; TCRdb stores in-frame clones only, minus some. The data contain tens of thousands of clones, approximately 68% of them singletons. The time point is: cycle 4 day 1 (C4D1), after about 6 weeks of nivolumab. Brentuximab vedotin exposure varied among the patients, all of whom had relapsed after autologous stem cell transplantation. Starting with thawed PBMCs, CD4+ T cells were purified by magnetic negative selection. The sequencing used CD4+ T cells from blood, collected before the fourth cycle of nivolumab. These receptors all come from a human donor with classical Hodgkin lymphoma.

The chain couples TRBV6-5 to TRBJ1-1; weak D call: TRBD1 (5 bases). Looked up from germline, CDR1 is MNHEY and CDR2 is SVGAGI. Trimming cost V 0 bases and J 4 bases, with 9 bases left between them. This CDR3 comprises 14 residues. CDR3 residues: CASSYSIGVTEAFF. For the CDR3, the DNA is TGTGCCAGCAGTTACTCGATAGGGGTCACTGAAGCTTTCTTT.

As DNA, the CDR3 is TGTGCCAGCAGCCATTTGAGCGAGCAGTACTTC. Translating it yields CASSHLSEQYF. The rearrangement uses TRBV5-8 and TRBJ2-7; D unresolved. CDR1 and CDR2 (germline): SGHTS, YDEGEE. Trimming cost V 4 bases and J 6 bases, with 8 bases left between them. CDR3 length: 11 amino acids. The full variable domain, rest sourced from reference TRBV5-8 and TRBJ2-7, is EAGVTQSPTHLIKTRGQQATLRCSPISGHTSVYWYQQALGLGLQFLLWYDEGEERNRGNFPPRFSGRQFPNYSSELNVNALELEDSALYLCASSHLSEQYFGPGTRLTVT.

The V gene is TRBV30, the J gene TRBJ1-5; D is unclear. This CDR3 contains 13 residues. Germline lookup yields CDR1 GTSNPN and CDR2 SVGIG (reference sequence). V gave up 3 bases and J gave up 7 bases, with 13 bases separating them. The CDR3 DNA is TGTGCCTGGAGCAACGGGGTAGGACAGCCCCAGCATTTT. It yields the protein CAWSNGVGQPQHF.

The rearrangement uses TRBV2 and TRBJ1-2; D is possibly TRBD1 (6 bases). CDR1 SNHLY and CDR2 FYNNEI come from the germline V gene. CDR3 length: 12 residues. V was clipped by 4 bases and J by 7 bases, with 10 bases between them. CDR3 sequence: CASSATGIGYTF. The CDR3 nucleotides read TGTGCCAGCAGTGCAACAGGGATTGGCTACACCTTC.

The V gene is TRBV29-1, the J gene TRBJ2-3; 8 positions match TRBD1. The CDR3 totals 12 residues. Germline loops: CDR1 SQVTM, CDR2 ANQGSEA. Trimming took 4 bases from V and 4 from J; bases not matched to a gene: 1. The CDR3 loop is CSVGRGPDTQYF. The CDR3 DNA reads as TGCAGCGTTGGCAGGGGGCCAGATACGCAGTATTTT.

Note on this clone: Within the sample, other DNA sequences also encode this same CDR3. The chain joins TRBV6-1 to TRBJ1-2; possible D gene TRBD1, 6 bases. This CDR3 region has 14 residues. The germline V gene has CDR1 MNHNS and CDR2 SASEGT. V was clipped by 2 bases and J by 8 bases, with 15 bases between them. CDR3 nucleotides: TGTGCCAGCAGTGAATCCCGGGGGGCTTACGGCTACACCTTC. Encoded protein: CASSESRGAYGYTF.

The genes are TRBV6-5 and TRBJ1-2; 7 bases are a match to TRBD1. V lost 5 bases and J lost 2; bases outside the gene matches: 5. The CDR3 covers 14 residues. Germline CDR1 and CDR2: MNHEY and SVGAGI. CDR3: CASSQTGPNYGYTF. CDR3 nucleotide sequence: TGTGCCAGCAGTCAGACAGGGCCCAACTATGGCTACACCTTC.

In this sample, this clone turned up once. The rearrangement joins TRBV6-6 to TRBJ2-1, with D possibly TRBD1 on 5 matching bases. This CDR3 is 12 amino acids long. The V end was cut by 7 bases, the J end by 5 bases, with 9 bases between. In germline, CDR1 is MNHNY, CDR2 SVGAGI (reference sequence). CDR3: CASKGVDNEQFF. The DNA for the CDR3 is TGTGCCAGCAAAGGGGTAGACAATGAGCAGTTCTTC.

The genes are TRBV9 and TRBJ2-3; no firm D call. The CDR3 runs to 15 residues. V lost 0 bases and J 3 bases, leaving 11 bases between the germline ends. Germline CDR1 is SGDLS and CDR2 is YYNGEE. CDR3 amino acids: CASSVGLVATDTQYF. As DNA, the CDR3 is TGTGCCAGCAGCGTAGGGCTAGTGGCGACAGATACGCAGTATTTT. The variable domain in full, with the rest retrieved from reference TRBV9 and TRBJ2-3, is DSGVTQTPKHLITATGQRVTLRCSPRSGDLSVYWYQQSLDQGLQFLIQYYNGEERAKGNILERFSAQQFPDLHSELNLSSLELGDSALYFCASSVGLVATDTQYFGPGTRLTVL.

This clone was seen more than once but under ten times. The chain has TRBV7-9 and TRBJ2-5; TRBD1 might be the D (6 bases). CDR3 length equals 15 residues. The germline V gene has CDR1 SEHNR and CDR2 FQNEAQ (reference sequence). V was pared by 3 bases and J by 4 bases, with 15 bases between. CDR3: CASSLDLTGTETQYF. The DNA of the CDR3 is TGTGCCAGCAGCTTGGACCTTACAGGGACAGAGACCCAGTACTTC.